The clone carrying this TCR beta chain was found a few times. Its antigen is currently unknown. The sample originates from a study of early T cells in non-severe SARS-CoV-2 infection. About the research overall: Sequenced bulk RNA came from whole blood that was unsorted, and chains were unpaired.

CDR3 length: 11 amino acids. Germline V gene data show CDR1 as WSHSY and CDR2 as SAAADI. V lost 4 bases and J lost 5, with 5 bases in between. Molecules of cDNA were individually given unique molecular identifiers that were attached to them. TCRdb fed the 5' RACE reads into MiXCR, producing one record per CDR3 protein. The sample contains about 49,000 distinct CDR3 sequences, about 12% of which appear only once. Study-wide points: CD4 and private specificities were missed by VDJdb matching, which favored anti-spike CD8 responses.

The chain links TRBV10-2 to TRBJ2-5, with D uncertain. The receptor was isolated from an adult who was a healthcare worker with PCR-confirmed SARS-CoV-2 infection or an uninfected control (not recorded which). The sequencing input was whole blood. The CDR3 loop is CASSARETQYF. The CDR3 coding sequence is TGCGCCAGCAGTGCTAGGGAGACCCAGTACTTC.